This T cell receptor (beta chain) was recovered during a study of post-analysis software for immune sequencing data. The CDR3 length is 14 residues. Trimming removed 6 bases at V and 5 bases at J, with 20 bases between. The germline V gene has CDR1 DFQATT and CDR2 SNEGSKA (reference sequence). Details on this clonotype: The target antigen is unknown.

The study's findings and limits: There was significantly lower normalized Chao1 diversity in multiple sclerosis patients than in controls. Comparison of patients with controls showed about 5 TRBV segments more frequent in patients, TRBV5-6, TRBV5-1 and TRBV20-1 among them.

Carried by the TCR beta cDNA libraries were unique molecular identifiers. A single record per CDR3 protein comes from TCRdb applying MiXCR to the PCR reads. The table lists approximately 730,000 distinct CDR3 sequences, around 46% of them singletons, with just under 5% in the top ten. The V call is TRBV20-1, the J call TRBJ2-7; D may correspond to TRBD1 or TRBD2 (6 bases each). The sequencing sample was made of blood. The source of this sequence is a girl between 10 and 17 years old with multiple sclerosis. CDR3 DNA: TGCAGTGCCTTTAGGATGAGGGGGGCGAACGAGCAGTACTTC. Its protein product is CSAFRMRGANEQYF.